A selection of T cell receptor beta chains follows, all from one sample in a study of shared clonotypes between healthy human individuals. Generated by immunoSEQ multiplex PCR, the TCRdb table keeps only in-frame clones and is missing some. The sample lists about 490,000 clones, approximately 80% occurring once. The specimen sequenced was PBMCs. The receptors shown here come from a middle-aged woman in good health. Some clones in this sample may be carry-over from other donors' samples. Both conserved end residues are part of each CDR3. A D gene is named only where the DNA matches it firmly. Size is stated for part of the rows, as once, few or many counts, or as a class when the clone is expanded.

v_call	clone_size	d_call	j_call	cdr3_nt	cdr3_aa
TRBV7-6	NA	NA	TRBJ2-7	TGTGCCAGCCAACGAGGGTCGAGAGCCTCCTACGAGCAGTACTTC	CASQRGSRASYEQYF
TRBV15	NA	NA	TRBJ2-7	TGTGCCACCAGTTGGGACTCCTCCTACGAGCAGTACTTC	CATSWDSSYEQYF
TRBV6-6	NA	NA	TRBJ1-4	TGTGCCAGCAGTTACTCGATGACTAGTGAAAAACTGTTTTTT	CASSYSMTSEKLFF
TRBV11-2	NA	NA	TRBJ2-5	TGTGCCAGCAGCTCTCTGACCTGGGCCCAGTACTTC	CASSSLTWAQYF
TRBV5-8	NA	NA	TRBJ1-2	TGTGCCAGCAGCTTGGGGACAGCCAATGGCTACACCTTC	CASSLGTANGYTF
TRBV29-1	few	NA	TRBJ1-1	TGCAGCGCGTCGACGGGGAACACTGAAGCTTTCTTT	CSASTGNTEAFF
TRBV28	many	NA	TRBJ1-1	TGTGCCAGCAGTACGCTAAGGCCGCGGGCTTTCTTT	CASSTLRPRAFF
TRBV7-2	once	TRBD2	TRBJ2-7	TGTGCCAGCAGCTTTAGCGGGAGTGCTTACGAGCAGTACTTC	CASSFSGSAYEQYF
TRBV7-9	NA	NA	TRBJ2-3	TGTGCCAGCAGCTTCGGGTTCGGGGGCACAGATACGCAGTATTTT	CASSFGFGGTDTQYF
TRBV10-3	NA	TRBD1	TRBJ2-7	TGTGCCATCAGTGCTCGACAGGGGGGGTACGAGCAGTACTTC	CAISARQGGYEQYF
TRBV28	NA	TRBD2	TRBJ2-7	TGTGCCAGCAGCAGTAGCGGGAGGTCCTCCTACGAGCAGTACTTC	CASSSSGRSSYEQYF
TRBV7-6	NA	NA	TRBJ2-7	TGTGCCAGCAGCTCCCCACGAGGGACCTCCTACGAGCAGTACTTC	CASSSPRGTSYEQYF
TRBV5-1	once	NA	TRBJ1-2	TGCGCCAGCAGCGTAACTGAATCCAGGGCGGGCTACACCTTC	CASSVTESRAGYTF
TRBV6-1	NA	TRBD1	TRBJ2-5	TGTGCCAGCAGTGAGAGGGACAGGGTTTGGGAGACCCAGTACTTC	CASSERDRVWETQYF
TRBV15	few	NA	TRBJ1-6	TGTGCCACCAGCAGGAGAAATTCACCCCTCCACTTT	CATSRRNSPLHF
TRBV7-3	NA	NA	TRBJ2-3	TGTGCCAGCAGCTTACCCCCGGGTACGCAGTATTTT	CASSLPPGTQYF
TRBV30	NA	TRBD2	TRBJ2-1	TGTGCCTGGACGTGGGAGGGAGGAAACTACAATGAGCAGTTCTTC	CAWTWEGGNYNEQFF
TRBV7-9	few	TRBD2	TRBJ2-3	TGTGCCAGCAGCCCATCGGGGGGGAGGGCAGTAGATACGCAGTATTTT	CASSPSGGRAVDTQYF
TRBV4-1	few	NA	TRBJ2-1	TGCGCCAGCAGCCACAGCTGGAGGGGATACAATGAGCAGTTCTTC	CASSHSWRGYNEQFF
TRBV5-4	NA	TRBD2	TRBJ2-3	TGTGCCAGCAGCTTCCTAGCGGGGAGCACAGATACGCAGTATTTT	CASSFLAGSTDTQYF
TRBV5-1	NA	NA	TRBJ2-7	TGCGCCAGACTATGGACAGCTACTCTACACAACTACGAGCAGTACTTC	CARLWTATLHNYEQYF
TRBV28	NA	TRBD2	TRBJ2-1	TGTGCCAGCAGCCTCGGACTAGCGGCCCTCAATGAGCAGTTCTTC	CASSLGLAALNEQFF
TRBV6-1	NA	TRBD2	TRBJ2-7	TGTGCCATACGCTTAGGGCCTAGCGGGATCGACGAGCAGTACTTC	CAIRLGPSGIDEQYF
TRBV6-5	NA	NA	TRBJ2-1	TGTGCCAGCAGTTTCGGAACCGACCGGAGGGATGAGCAGTTCTTC	CASSFGTDRRDEQFF
TRBV7-9	once	NA	TRBJ2-2	TGTGCCAGCAGCTTAGCCGGACTAAACACCGGGGAGCTGTTTTTT	CASSLAGLNTGELFF
TRBV5-1	NA	NA	TRBJ1-1	TGCGCCAGCAGCTTCCCAGGGGACACTGAAGCTTTCTTT	CASSFPGDTEAFF
TRBV7-9	NA	NA	TRBJ2-6	TGTGCCAGCAGCTTAGCGGCGTCTGGGGCCAACGTCCTGACTTTC	CASSLAASGANVLTF
TRBV4-2	many	NA	TRBJ1-1	TGTGCCAGCAGCGAAGGGCCATATGAAGCTTTCTTT	CASSEGPYEAFF
TRBV4-1	NA	TRBD2	TRBJ2-2	TGCGCCAGCAGCCAAGATAGGAGCGGGAGCCCCCCCGGGGAGCTGTTTTTT	CASSQDRSGSPPGELFF
TRBV6-5	NA	TRBD1	TRBJ1-2	TGTGCCAGCAGACCGGACAGGGTGCACTATGGCTACACCTTC	CASRPDRVHYGYTF
TRBV6-4	NA	TRBD2	TRBJ2-2	TGTGCCAGCAGTGAAGTAGCGGGAGTCCCCGGGGAGCTGTTTTTT	CASSEVAGVPGELFF
TRBV28	once	NA	TRBJ2-6	TGTGCCAGCAGTTTTGGTTTCTCTGGGGCCAACGTCCTGACTTTC	CASSFGFSGANVLTF
TRBV28	NA	NA	TRBJ1-5	TGTGCCAGCAGTTATCTAGGGGATCAGCCCCAGCATTTT	CASSYLGDQPQHF
TRBV5-4	NA	NA	TRBJ1-1	TGTGCCAGCAGCTTGGCGAAGAACGAAGCTTTCTTT	CASSLAKNEAFF
TRBV28	NA	NA	TRBJ2-6	TGTGCCAGCAGTTTGGGCGGGGGCGAGGGGGCCAACGTCCTGACTTTC	CASSLGGGEGANVLTF
TRBV7-3	NA	NA	TRBJ2-2	TGTGCCAGCAGCTTATGGGGAGATATGTACACCGGGGAGCTGTTTTTT	CASSLWGDMYTGELFF
TRBV7-9	NA	NA	TRBJ2-5	TGTGCCAGCAGCTTAGCGTCCACCCAGTACTTC	CASSLASTQYF
TRBV2	NA	TRBD2	TRBJ2-3	TGTGCCAGCAGTGAATTTGGGGGAGGGAACACAGATACGCAGTATTTT	CASSEFGGGNTDTQYF
TRBV6-1	NA	NA	TRBJ2-7	TGTGCCAGCAACCTGGGCAGGGGCGGCTACGAGCAGTACTTC	CASNLGRGGYEQYF
TRBV7-8	once	NA	TRBJ1-1	TGTGCCAGCAGCTTAGAAGGTCAGCTGGCTTTCTTT	CASSLEGQLAFF
TRBV7-2	NA	NA	TRBJ2-6	TGTGCCAGCAGCTGGGGCTCTGGGGCCAACGTCCTGACTTTC	CASSWGSGANVLTF
TRBV27	few	TRBD1	TRBJ2-5	TGTGCCAGCAGTCCCCGTGGGAACAGGGGCCAAGAGACCCAGTACTTC	CASSPRGNRGQETQYF
TRBV29-1	NA	TRBD1	TRBJ1-4	TGCAGCGTCCTCCCCGGGACAGGTCATGAAAAACTGTTTTTT	CSVLPGTGHEKLFF
TRBV9	NA	NA	TRBJ2-6	TGTGCCAGCAGCCCCGAGTCGCTCCCCTCTGGGGCCAACGTCCTGACTTTC	CASSPESLPSGANVLTF
TRBV5-5	NA	NA	TRBJ2-1	TGTGCCAGCAGACCGACCGGGATCGTATACAATGAGCAGTTCTTC	CASRPTGIVYNEQFF
TRBV7-2	few	NA	TRBJ1-3	TGTGCCAGCAGCTTAGACCTAAACACCATATATTTT	CASSLDLNTIYF
TRBV11-3	NA	NA	TRBJ2-7	TGTGCCAGCAGCCTAGGGATTAGCACCCACGAGCAGTACTTC	CASSLGISTHEQYF
TRBV7-2	NA	NA	TRBJ1-1	TGTGCCAGCAGCTTAGCAGCAGGGCGGACTGAAGCTTTCTTT	CASSLAAGRTEAFF